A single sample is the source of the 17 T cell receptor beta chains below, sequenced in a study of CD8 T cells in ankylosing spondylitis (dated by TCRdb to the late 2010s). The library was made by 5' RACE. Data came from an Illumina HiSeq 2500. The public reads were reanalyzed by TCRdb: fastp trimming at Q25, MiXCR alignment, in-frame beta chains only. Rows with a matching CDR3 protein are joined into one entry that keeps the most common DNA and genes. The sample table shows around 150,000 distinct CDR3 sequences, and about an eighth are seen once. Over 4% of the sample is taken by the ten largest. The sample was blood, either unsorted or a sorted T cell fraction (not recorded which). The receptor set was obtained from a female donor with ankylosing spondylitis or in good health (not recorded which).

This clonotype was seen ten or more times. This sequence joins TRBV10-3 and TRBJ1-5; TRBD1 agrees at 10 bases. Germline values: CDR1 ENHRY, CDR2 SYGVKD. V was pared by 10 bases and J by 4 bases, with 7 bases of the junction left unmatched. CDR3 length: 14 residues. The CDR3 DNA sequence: TGTGCCACCCTAGACAGGGGGCTTAATCAGCCCCAGCATTTT. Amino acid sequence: CATLDRGLNQPQHF.

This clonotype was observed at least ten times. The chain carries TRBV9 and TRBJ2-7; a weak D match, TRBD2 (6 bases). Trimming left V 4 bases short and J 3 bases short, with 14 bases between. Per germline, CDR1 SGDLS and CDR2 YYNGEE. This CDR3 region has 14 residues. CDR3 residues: CASSLHGEDYEQYF. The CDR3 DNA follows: TGTGCCAGCAGCCTACATGGGGAGGACTACGAGCAGTACTTC.

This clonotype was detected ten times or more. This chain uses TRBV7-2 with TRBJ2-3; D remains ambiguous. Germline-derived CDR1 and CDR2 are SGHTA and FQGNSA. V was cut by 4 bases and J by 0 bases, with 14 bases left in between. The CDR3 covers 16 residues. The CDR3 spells CASSSQALISTDTQYF. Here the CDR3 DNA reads TGTGCCAGCAGCTCCCAGGCCCTAATCAGCACAGATACGCAGTATTTT.

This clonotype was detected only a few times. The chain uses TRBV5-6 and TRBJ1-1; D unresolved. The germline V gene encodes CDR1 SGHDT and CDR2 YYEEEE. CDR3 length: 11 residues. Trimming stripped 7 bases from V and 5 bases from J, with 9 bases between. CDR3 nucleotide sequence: TGTGCCAGCTTGGGCCGGACTGAAGCTTTCTTT. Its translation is CASLGRTEAFF.

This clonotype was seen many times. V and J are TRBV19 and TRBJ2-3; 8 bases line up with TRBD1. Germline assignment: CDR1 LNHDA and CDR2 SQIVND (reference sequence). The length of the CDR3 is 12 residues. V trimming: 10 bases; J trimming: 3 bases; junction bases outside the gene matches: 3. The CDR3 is CATGQGTDTQYF. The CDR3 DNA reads TGTGCCACCGGACAGGGAACAGATACGCAGTATTTT.

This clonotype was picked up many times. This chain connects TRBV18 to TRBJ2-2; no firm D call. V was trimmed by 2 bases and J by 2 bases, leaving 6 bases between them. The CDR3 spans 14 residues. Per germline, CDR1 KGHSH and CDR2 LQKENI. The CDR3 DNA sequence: TGTGCCAGCTCACCATTGAGTAACACCGGGGAGCTGTTTTTT. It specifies CASSPLSNTGELFF.

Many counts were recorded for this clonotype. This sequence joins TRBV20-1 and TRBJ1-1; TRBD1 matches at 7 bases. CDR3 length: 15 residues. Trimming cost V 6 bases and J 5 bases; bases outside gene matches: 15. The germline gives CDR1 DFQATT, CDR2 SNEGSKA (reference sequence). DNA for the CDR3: TGCAGTGCCACGAACGCAGGGGGAGGAGGTACTGAAGCTTTCTTT. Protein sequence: CSATNAGGGGTEAFF.

The CDR3: CASSLDRAGGAYEQYF. For the CDR3, the DNA is TGTGCCAGCAGCTTAGATCGGGCAGGTGGGGCCTACGAGCAGTACTTC. This chain links TRBV11-2 with TRBJ2-7; D call uncertain. The CDR3 contains 16 residues. CDR1 is SGHAT, CDR2 FQNNGV, per germline. Trimming cost V 0 bases and J 2 bases, with 14 bases left between them.

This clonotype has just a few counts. CDR3 nucleotide sequence: TGTGCCAGTACCGGGACTAGCGCTGGTTCCTACAATGAGCAGTTCTTC. Translated: CASTGTSAGSYNEQFF. This sequence joins TRBV19 and TRBJ2-1; TRBD2 matches 10 bases. Trimming took 7 bases from V and 1 from J; bases not matched to a gene: 7. Germline CDR1 is LNHDA and CDR2 is SQIVND (reference sequence). This CDR3 is 16 amino acids long.

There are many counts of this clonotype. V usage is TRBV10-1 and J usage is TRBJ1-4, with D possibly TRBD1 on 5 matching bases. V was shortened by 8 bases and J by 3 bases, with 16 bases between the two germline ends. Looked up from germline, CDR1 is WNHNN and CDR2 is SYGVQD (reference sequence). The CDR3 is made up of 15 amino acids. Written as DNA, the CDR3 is TGCGCCAGCGCCAGAGGAGACAGCCCTAATGAAAAACTGTTTTTT. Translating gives CASARGDSPNEKLFF.

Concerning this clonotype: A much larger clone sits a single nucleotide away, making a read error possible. The CDR3 region has the DNA TGCGCCAGCAGCGTAGCTAGCGGGTCCTACAATGGGCAGTTCTTC. This encodes CASSVASGSYNGQFF. This sequence joins TRBV5-1 and TRBJ2-1; 8 bases are shared with TRBD2. The CDR3 spans 15 residues. Germline CDR1 and CDR2: SGHRS and YFSETQ.

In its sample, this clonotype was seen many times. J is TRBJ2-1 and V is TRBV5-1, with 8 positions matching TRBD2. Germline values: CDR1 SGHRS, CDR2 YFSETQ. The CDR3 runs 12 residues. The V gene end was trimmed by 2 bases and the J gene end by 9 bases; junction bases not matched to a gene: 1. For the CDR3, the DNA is TGCGCCAGCAGCTTCCTAGCGGGTGAGCAGTTCTTC. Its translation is CASSFLAGEQFF.

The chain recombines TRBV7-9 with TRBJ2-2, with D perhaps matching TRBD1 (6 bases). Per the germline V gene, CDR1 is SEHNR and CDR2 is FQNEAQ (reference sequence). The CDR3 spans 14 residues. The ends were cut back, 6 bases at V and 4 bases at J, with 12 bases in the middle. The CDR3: CASRPTGPTGELFF. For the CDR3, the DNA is TGTGCCAGCAGACCGACAGGCCCCACCGGGGAGCTGTTTTTT.

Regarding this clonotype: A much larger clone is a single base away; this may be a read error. The CDR3, as DNA: TGTGCCAGCAGTCCGAGATCCACAGGGAAGTTTAACTATGGCGACACCTTC. Translated, it gives CASSPRSTGKFNYGDTF. V gene TRBV6-1 combines with J gene TRBJ1-2; the D gene is possibly TRBD1 (6 bases). CDR1 and CDR2 (germline): MNHNS, SASEGT. The CDR3 has 17 residues.

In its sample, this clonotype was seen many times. In nucleotides, the CDR3 is TGTGCCAGCAGTGCCCGACAGGGGAACACCGGGGAGCTGTTTTTT. This gives the protein CASSARQGNTGELFF. The chain employs TRBV12-3 or TRBV12-4 and TRBJ2-2, with 7 bases lining up with TRBD1. The V segment lost 5 bases and the J segment 1 base; nucleotides outside the gene matches: 4. This CDR3 has 15 residues.

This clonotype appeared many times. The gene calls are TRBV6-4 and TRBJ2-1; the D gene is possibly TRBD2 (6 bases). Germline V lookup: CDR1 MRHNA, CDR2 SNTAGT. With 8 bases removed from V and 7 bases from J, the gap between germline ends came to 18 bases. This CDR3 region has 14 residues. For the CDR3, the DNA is TGTGCCAGCTCGGAGGAGGGAGCGGAGAATGAGCAGTTCTTC. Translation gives CASSEEGAENEQFF.

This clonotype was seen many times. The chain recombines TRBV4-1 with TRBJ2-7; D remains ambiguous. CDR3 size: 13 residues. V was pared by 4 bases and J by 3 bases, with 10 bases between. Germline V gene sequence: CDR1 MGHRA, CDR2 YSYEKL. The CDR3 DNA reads TGCGCCAGCAGCCCCGACACTGGCTACGAGCAGTACTTC. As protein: CASSPDTGYEQYF.